This entry describes one T cell receptor beta chain. The same CDR3 is also encoded by other DNA sequences in this sample. The primer mix had 60 Vbeta and 13 Jbeta primers. Clones were sequenced by immunoSEQ multiplex PCR, and TCRdb holds only the in-frame ones, with some missing. This repertoire comprises roughly 220,000 clones; its ten largest clones make up around 1.1%. This sample is drawn from a study of cytomegalovirus exposure and HLA in healthy donors. CDR3 size: 16 residues. V lost 1 base to trimming and J lost 0 bases; unmatched junction nucleotides: 2. Germline V gene lookup returns CDR1 KGHSH and CDR2 LQKENI.

The sequencing sample was made of PBMCs. The TCR comes from a girl aged 2 to 10 in good health and CMV-seropositive. This chain connects TRBV18 to TRBJ2-2; the match to TRBD2 covers 7 bases. CDR3 DNA sequence: TGTGCCAGCTCACCACTTGCGGGAGCGAACACCGGGGAGCTGTTTTTT. It specifies CASSPLAGANTGELFF.